The sequence of this T cell receptor beta chain was determined in a study of cytomegalovirus exposure and HLA in healthy donors. Germline assignment: CDR1 SGHRS and CDR2 YFSETQ. The ends lost 3 bases at V and 6 bases at J; junction bases unmatched: 10. This CDR3 comprises 15 residues. Healthy individuals who donated bone marrow served as the donors. Researchers ran the PCR with 60 Vbeta and 13 Jbeta primers. Clones were read by immunoSEQ multiplex PCR, and TCRdb kept only the in-frame ones, dropping some. The sample has roughly 130,000 clones; more than 60% are singletons. Sequencing was done on a sample of PBMCs. This receptor was taken from a young man in good health and CMV-seronegative. The chain combines TRBV5-1 with TRBJ2-7, with 9 bases that match TRBD1. The DNA of the CDR3 is TGCGCCAGCAGCTCCCGGACAGGGGCTCCGTTCGAGCAGTACTTC. Its protein is CASSSRTGAPFEQYF.